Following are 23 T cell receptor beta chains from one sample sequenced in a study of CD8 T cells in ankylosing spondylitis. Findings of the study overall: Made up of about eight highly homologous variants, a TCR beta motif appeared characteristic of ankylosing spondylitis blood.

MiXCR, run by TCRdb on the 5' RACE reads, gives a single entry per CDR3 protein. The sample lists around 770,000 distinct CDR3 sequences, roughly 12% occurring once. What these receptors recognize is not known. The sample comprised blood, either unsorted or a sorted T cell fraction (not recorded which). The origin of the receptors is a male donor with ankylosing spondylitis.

CDR3 protein: CASSFGTGMGQPQHF. The CDR3 region has the DNA TGTGCCAGCAGTTTCGGGACAGGGATGGGTCAGCCCCAGCATTTT. The rearrangement joins TRBV12-3 or TRBV12-4 to TRBJ1-5, with 9 bases matching TRBD1. Unmatched junction bases numbered 6, after V lost 3 bases and J lost 6 bases. This CDR3 is 15 amino acids long.

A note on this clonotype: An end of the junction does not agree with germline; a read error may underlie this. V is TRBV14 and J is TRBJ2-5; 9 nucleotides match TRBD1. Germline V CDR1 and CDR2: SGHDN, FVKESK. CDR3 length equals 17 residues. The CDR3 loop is CASSQGRDREFQETQHF. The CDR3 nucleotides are TGTGCCAGCAGCCAGGGCCGGGACAGGGAATTCCAAGAGACCCAGCACTTC.

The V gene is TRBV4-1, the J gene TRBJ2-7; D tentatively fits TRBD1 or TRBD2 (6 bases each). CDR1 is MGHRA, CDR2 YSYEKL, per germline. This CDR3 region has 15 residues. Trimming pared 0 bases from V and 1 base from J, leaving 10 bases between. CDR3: CASSQDGGGSYEQYF. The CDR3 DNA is TGCGCCAGCAGCCAAGATGGAGGGGGGTCCTACGAGCAGTACTTC.

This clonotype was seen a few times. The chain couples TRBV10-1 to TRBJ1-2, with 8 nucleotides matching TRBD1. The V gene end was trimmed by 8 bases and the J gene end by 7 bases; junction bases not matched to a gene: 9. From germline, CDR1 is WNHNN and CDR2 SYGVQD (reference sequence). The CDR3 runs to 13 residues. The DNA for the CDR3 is TGCGCCAGCCTAGGACAGGGTGGCCGTGGCTACACCTTC. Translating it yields CASLGQGGRGYTF.

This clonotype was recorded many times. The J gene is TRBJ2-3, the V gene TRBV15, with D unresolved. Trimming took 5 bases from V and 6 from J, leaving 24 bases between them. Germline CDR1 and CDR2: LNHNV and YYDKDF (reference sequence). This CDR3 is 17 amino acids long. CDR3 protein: CATSGFRQGKVRDTQYF. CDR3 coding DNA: TGTGCCACCAGCGGTTTCAGACAAGGGAAGGTGAGGGATACGCAGTATTTT. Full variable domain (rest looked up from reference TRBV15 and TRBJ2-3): DAMVIQNPRYQVTQFGKPVTLSCSQTLNHNVMYWYQQKSSQAPKLLFHYYDKDFNNEADTPDNFQSRRPNTSFCFLDIRSPGLGDTAMYLCATSGFRQGKVRDTQYFGPGTRLTVL.

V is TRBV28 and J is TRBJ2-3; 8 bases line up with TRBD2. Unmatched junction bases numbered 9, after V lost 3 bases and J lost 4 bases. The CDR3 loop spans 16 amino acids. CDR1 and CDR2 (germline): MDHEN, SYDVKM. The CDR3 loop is CASSLAPAGGPDTQYF. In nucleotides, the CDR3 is TGTGCCAGCAGTTTGGCCCCTGCGGGAGGTCCAGATACGCAGTATTTT.

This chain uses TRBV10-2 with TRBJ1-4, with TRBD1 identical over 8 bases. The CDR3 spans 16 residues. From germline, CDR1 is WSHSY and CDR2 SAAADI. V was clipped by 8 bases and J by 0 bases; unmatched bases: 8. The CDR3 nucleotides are TGCGCCAGCCAGGGGGCTCGGGCCGCAACTAATGAAAAACTGTTTTTT. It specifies CASQGARAATNEKLFF.

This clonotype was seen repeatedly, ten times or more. For the CDR3, the DNA is TGCAGCACTCCGACGGACAGGGGGCTAACAGATACGCAGTATTTT. Amino acid sequence: CSTPTDRGLTDTQYF. V and J are TRBV29-1 and TRBJ2-3; 11 nucleotides agree with TRBD1. The germline V gene encodes CDR1 SQVTM and CDR2 ANQGSEA. V dropped 8 bases and J dropped 3; count of bases not matched to a gene: 10. CDR3 size: 15 residues.

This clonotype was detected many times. The CDR3 DNA is TGTGCCATCAGTAGAACAGGTACCTTGAACACTGAAGCTTTCTTT. Translation: CAISRTGTLNTEAFF. The rearrangement links TRBV10-3 to TRBJ1-1, with D perhaps TRBD1 (5 bases). Trimming took 5 bases from V and 0 from J, leaving 13 bases between them. This CDR3 contains 15 residues. The V gene's germline CDR1 is ENHRY and CDR2 SYGVKD.

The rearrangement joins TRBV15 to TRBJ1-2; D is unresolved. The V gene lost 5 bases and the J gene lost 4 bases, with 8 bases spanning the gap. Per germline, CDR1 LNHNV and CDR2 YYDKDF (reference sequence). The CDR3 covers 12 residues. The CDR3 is CATSGRFYGYTF. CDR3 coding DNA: TGTGCCACCAGCGGGCGGTTCTATGGCTACACCTTC.

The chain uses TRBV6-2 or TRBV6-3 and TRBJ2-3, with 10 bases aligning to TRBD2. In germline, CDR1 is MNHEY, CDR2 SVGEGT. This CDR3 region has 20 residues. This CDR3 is CSSSYLYRRKAGGLWDTQYF. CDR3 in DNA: TGTAGCAGCAGTTATCTTTACCGCCGGAAAGCGGGGGGGCTATGGGATACGCAGTATTTT.

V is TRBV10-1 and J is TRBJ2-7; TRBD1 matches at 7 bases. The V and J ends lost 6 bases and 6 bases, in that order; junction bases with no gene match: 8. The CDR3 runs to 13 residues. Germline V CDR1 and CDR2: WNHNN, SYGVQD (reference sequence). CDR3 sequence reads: CASSPGQSIEQYF. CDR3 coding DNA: TGCGCCAGCAGCCCGGGACAGTCCATCGAGCAGTACTTC.

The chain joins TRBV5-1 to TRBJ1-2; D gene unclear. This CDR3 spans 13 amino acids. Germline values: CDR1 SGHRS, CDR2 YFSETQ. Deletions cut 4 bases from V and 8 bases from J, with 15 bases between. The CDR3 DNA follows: TGCGCCAGCAGCAAGGTCCCGGAGGAGGGCTACACCTTC. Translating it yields CASSKVPEEGYTF. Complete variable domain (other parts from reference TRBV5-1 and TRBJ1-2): KAGVTQTPRYLIKTRGQQVTLSCSPISGHRSVSWYQQTPGQGLQFLFEYFSETQRNKGNFPGRFSGRQFSNSRSEMNVSTLELGDSALYLCASSKVPEEGYTFGSGTRLTVV.

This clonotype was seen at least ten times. In DNA, the CDR3 is TGTGCCAGCAGCACGAGTAATTATGGTACGCAGTATTTT. It encodes CASSTSNYGTQYF. J is TRBJ2-3 and V is TRBV7-2; D uncertain. CDR1 and CDR2 from the germline V gene are SGHTA and FQGNSA. The CDR3 length is 13 residues. The V end lost 5 bases, the J end lost 8 bases, and 14 bases lay between the germline ends.

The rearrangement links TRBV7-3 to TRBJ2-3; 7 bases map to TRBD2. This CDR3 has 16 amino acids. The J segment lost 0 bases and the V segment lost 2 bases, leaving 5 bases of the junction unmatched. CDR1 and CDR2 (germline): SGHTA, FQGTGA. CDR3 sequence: CASSLLASGSTDTQYF. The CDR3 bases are TGTGCCAGCAGCTTATTGGCTAGCGGTAGCACAGATACGCAGTATTTT.

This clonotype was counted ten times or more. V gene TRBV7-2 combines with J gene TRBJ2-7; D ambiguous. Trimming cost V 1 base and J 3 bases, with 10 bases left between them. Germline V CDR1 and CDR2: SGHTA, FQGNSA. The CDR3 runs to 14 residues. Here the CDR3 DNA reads TGTGCCAGCAGCTTAGTAGGAGCCTTCTACGAGCAGTACTTC. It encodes CASSLVGAFYEQYF.

This CDR3 reads CSAPIGYTGELFF. The CDR3 bases are TGCAGTGCCCCTATCGGGTACACCGGGGAGCTGTTTTTT. V usage is TRBV20-1 and J usage is TRBJ2-2, with D unclear. The CDR3 runs 13 residues. Germline V gene data show CDR1 as DFQATT and CDR2 as SNEGSKA (reference sequence). With 6 bases removed from V and 3 bases from J, the gap between germline ends came to 11 bases.

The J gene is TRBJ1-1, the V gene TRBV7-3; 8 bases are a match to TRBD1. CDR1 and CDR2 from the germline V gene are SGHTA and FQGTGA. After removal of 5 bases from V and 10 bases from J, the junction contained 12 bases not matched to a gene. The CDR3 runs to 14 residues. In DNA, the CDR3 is TGTGCCAGCAGCCAAACCGGGACAGGCGCAGCAGCTTTCTTT. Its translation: CASSQTGTGAAAFF.

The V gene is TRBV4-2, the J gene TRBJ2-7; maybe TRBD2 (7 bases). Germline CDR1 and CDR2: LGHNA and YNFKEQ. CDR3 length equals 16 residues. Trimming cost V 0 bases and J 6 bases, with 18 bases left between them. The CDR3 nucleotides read TGTGCCAGCAGCCAAGATCCGGGGGGCGGGAGTCGCGAGCAGTACTTC. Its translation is CASSQDPGGGSREQYF.

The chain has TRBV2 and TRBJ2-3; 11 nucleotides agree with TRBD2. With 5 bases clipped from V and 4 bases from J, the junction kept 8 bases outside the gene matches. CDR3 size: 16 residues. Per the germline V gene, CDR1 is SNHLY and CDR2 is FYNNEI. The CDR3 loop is CASSWTSGSRADTQYF. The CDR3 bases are TGTGCCAGCAGTTGGACTAGCGGGTCGAGGGCAGATACGCAGTATTTT.

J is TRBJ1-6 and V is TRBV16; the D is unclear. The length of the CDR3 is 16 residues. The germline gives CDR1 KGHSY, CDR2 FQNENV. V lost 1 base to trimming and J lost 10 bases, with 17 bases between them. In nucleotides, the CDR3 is TGTGCCAGCAGCCAATTGGGCGGGGTGGTAGGATCACCCCTCCACTTT. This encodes CASSQLGGVVGSPLHF. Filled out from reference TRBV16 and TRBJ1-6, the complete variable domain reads GEEVAQTPKHLVRGEGQKAKLYCAPIKGHSYVFWYQQVLKNEFKFLISFQNENVFDETGMPKERFSAKCLPNSPCSLEIQATKLEDSAVYFCASSQLGGVVGSPLHFGNGTRLTVT.

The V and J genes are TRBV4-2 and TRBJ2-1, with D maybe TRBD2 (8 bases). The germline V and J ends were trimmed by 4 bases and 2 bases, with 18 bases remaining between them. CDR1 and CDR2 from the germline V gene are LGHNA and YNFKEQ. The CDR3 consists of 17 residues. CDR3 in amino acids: CASSLLPGRGPYNEQFF. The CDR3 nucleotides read TGTGCCAGCAGCCTCCTCCCCGGGAGGGGGCCCTACAATGAGCAGTTCTTC.

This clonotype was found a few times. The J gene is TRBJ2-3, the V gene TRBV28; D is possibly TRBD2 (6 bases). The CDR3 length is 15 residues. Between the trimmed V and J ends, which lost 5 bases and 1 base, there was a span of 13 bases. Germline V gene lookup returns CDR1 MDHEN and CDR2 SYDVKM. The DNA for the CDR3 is TGTGCCAGCAGTCCACTACGACTAGGCACAGATACGCAGTATTTT. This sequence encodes CASSPLRLGTDTQYF.